This T cell receptor (beta chain) was sequenced in a study of PD-1 blockade in classical Hodgkin lymphoma (dated by TCRdb to about 2020). The study in broad terms: To define a peripheral blood immune signature of response to PD-1 blockade in classical Hodgkin lymphoma, the study combined TCR beta sequencing with CyTOF. Broad study findings and their caveats: Baseline TCR diversity was reported as lower in newly diagnosed patients than in healthy donors, and lower still in relapsed/refractory patients. The study was limited to a single clinical trial cohort, and causes of repertoire differences, possibly disease activity or prior therapy, remained undefined.

The time point label here, explained by the study, means: newly diagnosed, previously untreated cHL patient sample. To serve as a comparison group for the relapsed/refractory trial patients, PBMCs were sequenced from patients with newly diagnosed, previously untreated classical Hodgkin lymphoma. After peripheral blood was drawn into 8 mL Vacutainer Cell Preparation Tubes, PBMCs were isolated by centrifugation and then cryopreserved. Trimming removed 7 bases from V and 8 bases from J; the gene matches leave 12 bases unexplained. From the cysteine through the phenylalanine, the CDR3 covers 14 amino acids. Only CDR3 DNA remains: 42 bases, in frame from the first base. The germline V gene provides CDR1 SGHRS and CDR2 YFSETQ. This clone was recorded only once. Its antigen is unknown. The input lacks base qualities; no much larger clone sits a single base away. The Qiagen DNeasy kit was used to extract genomic DNA both from unsorted PBMCs and from the negatively selected CD4+ and CD8+ fractions. TCR beta CDR3 regions were amplified by immunoSEQ multiplex PCR using primers annealing to V and J segments. Amplification bias was minimized using a synthetic immune receptor repertoire, and residual bias was removed computationally after sequencing. On the study's bioinformatics: Custom Python scripts were used to quantify repertoire diversity as the Shannon entropy index. Unsorted, CD4+ and CD8+ repertoires were analyzed separately, except in combined analyses where CD4+ and CD8+ sequences were merged in silico. The source is immuneACCESS, and TCRdb retained only in-frame sequences with V and J called. Part of the clones is not carried over; for the studies checked, unresolved V genes explain less than half of this, and the remainder is unexplained. V, J and clone size reflect that table, while D and trimming were determined from the DNA. The table for this sample lists roughly 70,000 clones; about 94% of them were counted only once. 2% to 3% of the sample rests with the top ten.

The material sequenced was peripheral blood mononuclear cells (PBMCs). The chain was built from TRBV5-1 and TRBJ1-2; TRBD1 fits 9 bases in the junction. The TCR sequence derives from a human donor with classical Hodgkin lymphoma. The nucleotide sequence reads as follows: TGCGCCAGCGTCCCACAGGGGGCCGGTGAGGGCTACACCTTC. It codes for CASVPQGAGEGYTF.